A selection of T cell receptor beta chains follows, all from one sample in a study of beta chain features in type 1 diabetes. Some clones are missing from TCRdb's copy, which holds only in-frame ones; the method was immunoSEQ multiplex PCR. This sample has hundreds of thousands of clones, with approximately 14% found just once. The sequenced sample consisted of central memory CD4+ T cells from blood. The receptors were sampled from a man aged 25-45 years in good health. Each CDR3 is given with its conserved first and last residue. Each record gives: J gene, V gene, clone size, D gene, CDR3 protein, CDR3 DNA. A D gene is named only where the DNA matches it firmly. Only part of the rows carry a size: once, few, many, or a class if the clone is expanded.

>TRBJ2-5|TRBV7-2|-|TRBD2
CASSLLAGGPVWTQYF
TGTGCCAGCAGCTTACTAGCGGGGGGCCCCGTATGGACCCAGTACTTC
>TRBJ1-5|TRBV6-5|few|TRBD1
CASSYKWEQGRWPQHF
TGTGCCAGCAGTTACAAATGGGAACAGGGGAGGTGGCCCCAGCATTTT
>TRBJ1-2|TRBV6-5|-|TRBD1
CASSSGTGGISDGYTF
TGTGCCAGCAGTTCCGGGACAGGGGGAATAAGCGATGGCTACACCTTC
>TRBJ2-3|TRBV27|-|TRBD2
CASSRPLAGLTDTQYF
TGTGCCAGCAGCCGCCCTCTAGCGGGGCTCACAGATACGCAGTATTTT
>TRBJ1-5|TRBV2|few|-
CASSLGGGGQPQHF
TGTGCCAGCAGTTTGGGGGGTGGGGGACAGCCCCAGCATTTT
>TRBJ1-5|TRBV27|-|-
CASSLQGINQPQHF
TGTGCCAGCAGTTTACAAGGGATCAATCAGCCCCAGCATTTT
>TRBJ1-6|TRBV5-4|-|-
CASSQETTGFSDNSPLHF
TGCGCCAGCAGCCAAGAAACGACAGGATTCTCAGATAATTCACCCCTCCACTTT
>TRBJ2-1|TRBV5-1|-|TRBD2
CASRREGDNEQFF
TGCGCCAGCAGACGGGAGGGCGACAATGAGCAGTTCTTC
>TRBJ1-2|TRBV9|-|-
CASSPRAGPNYGYTF
TGTGCCAGCAGCCCGCGGGCGGGGCCCAACTATGGCTACACCTTC
>TRBJ1-2|TRBV5-6|-|-
CASIQTQGYYGYTF
TGTGCCAGCATCCAAACTCAGGGTTACTATGGCTACACCTTC